Presented here are 7 T cell receptor beta chains from one specimen sequenced in a study of vaccination effects on CD4 cells after COVID-19. Researchers isolated CD4+ T cells once approximately eleven days of culture had elapsed. It was between March and December 2020 that the person had a SARS-CoV-2 infection confirmed by PCR. The cohort was immunized with two doses of either the BNT162b2 or mRNA-1273 vaccine. These receptors have no identified antigens. The protocol was immunoSEQ multiplex PCR, while the TCRdb copy is restricted to in-frame clones and leaves out a portion. The sample includes about 50,000 clones, around 74% of them seen just once. The sample in question was CD4+ T cells from PBMCs cultured without peptide, obtained after COVID-19 vaccination. The source is a human donor who had a prior SARS-CoV-2 infection.

The chain has TRBV6-7 and TRBJ2-7, with 9 bases identical to TRBD1. TRBV6-7 is sorted into the ORF group, with uncertain function. V dropped 4 bases and J dropped 3; count of bases not matched to a gene: 7. The CDR3 totals 15 residues. CDR3 in DNA: TGTGCCAGCAGTTGCCCCCGGGACAGGGTCTACGAGCAGTACTTC. The encoded protein is CASSCPRDRVYEQYF.

The chain employs TRBV19 and TRBJ1-2; D gene unclear. Germline V lookup: CDR1 LNHDA, CDR2 SQIVND (reference sequence). The CDR3 length is 15 residues. Between the trimmed V and J ends, which lost 6 bases and 6 bases, there was a span of 20 bases. The CDR3 DNA follows: TGTGCCAGTAGCTCCGACTATGCAGCCCGACATGGCTACACCTTC. Protein product: CASSSDYAARHGYTF.

V usage is TRBV2 and J usage is TRBJ2-3; D unclear. CDR3 size: 12 residues. The V gene lost 7 bases and the J gene lost 2 bases, with 7 bases spanning the gap. The germline gives CDR1 SNHLY, CDR2 FYNNEI. CDR3 sequence (DNA): TGTGCCAGCAACCCAGACACAGATACGCAGTATTTT. Amino acid sequence: CASNPDTDTQYF.

J is TRBJ2-5 and V is TRBV2, with D possibly matching TRBD1 (6 bases). In germline, CDR1 is SNHLY, CDR2 FYNNEI. The CDR3 length is 14 residues. Trimming removed 6 bases from V and 5 bases from J, with 16 bases in between. Here the CDR3 reads CASRVTWGRETQYF. CDR3 nucleotides: TGTGCCAGCAGGGTCACATGGGGGCGTGAGACCCAGTACTTC.

The chain combines TRBV4-2 with TRBJ2-1; TRBD1 might be the D (5 bases). The CDR3 has 15 amino acids. V was cut by 3 bases and J by 2 bases, with 11 bases left in between. The germline CDR1 and CDR2 sequences are LGHNA and YNFKEQ. In nucleotides, the CDR3 is TGTGCCAGCAGCCAGGGCTTGGGGCCCTACAATGAGCAGTTCTTC. This sequence encodes CASSQGLGPYNEQFF.

This clone was recorded a few times. The chain has TRBV11-2 and TRBJ1-4; D is possibly TRBD1 (6 bases). The CDR3 covers 18 residues. Trimming left V 2 bases short and J 2 bases short, with 18 bases between. CDR1 and CDR2 from the germline V gene are SGHAT and FQNNGV. The CDR3 sequence is CASSLFSSGGGTNEKLFF. In DNA form, the CDR3 reads TGTGCCAGCAGCTTATTTTCTTCCGGTGGGGGCACTAATGAAAAACTGTTTTTT.

This clone was seen just once. V gene TRBV29-1 combines with J gene TRBJ2-1, with no clear D. V was pared by 4 bases and J by 1 base, with 8 bases between. There are 13 residues in the CDR3. The germline V gene has CDR1 SQVTM and CDR2 ANQGSEA. The CDR3 region has the DNA TGCAGCGTTGTGGCATGGTCCTACAATGAGCAGTTCTTC. This encodes CSVVAWSYNEQFF.